The 19 T cell receptor beta chains below were found in one sample sequenced in a study of technical replicates of blood from several donors. The data were produced by immunoSEQ multiplex PCR, yet TCRdb's version contains in-frame clones alone and is incomplete. The table shows 65,000 to 90,000 clones, with 80% to 90% occurring only once. The sample taken for sequencing was PBMCs. These receptors all stem from a human donor in good health. Some clones in this sample may be carry-over from other donors' samples.

V and J are TRBV6-1 and TRBJ2-5; 16 bases map to TRBD2. The CDR3 consists of 19 residues. Germline CDR1 and CDR2: MNHNS and SASEGT. Losses at the gene ends were 0 bases for V and 0 bases for J; bases not matched to a gene: 4. The CDR3 loop is CASSEALGLAGGYQETQYF. The CDR3 nucleotides read TGTGCCAGCAGTGAAGCGTTGGGACTAGCGGGGGGGTACCAAGAGACCCAGTACTTC.

The V and J genes are TRBV5-1 and TRBJ2-3; tentative D call: TRBD1 (6 bases). This CDR3 has 16 residues. Germline lookup yields CDR1 SGHRS and CDR2 YFSETQ. The V end was cut by 4 bases, the J end by 3 bases, with 18 bases between. The CDR3 spells CASSKNPGVGTDTQYF. CDR3 nucleotides: TGCGCCAGCAGCAAAAACCCAGGGGTGGGTACAGATACGCAGTATTTT. Looking up the rest from reference TRBV5-1 and TRBJ2-3 gives the full variable domain: KAGVTQTPRYLIKTRGQQVTLSCSPISGHRSVSWYQQTPGQGLQFLFEYFSETQRNKGNFPGRFSGRQFSNSRSEMNVSTLELGDSALYLCASSKNPGVGTDTQYFGPGTRLTVL.

CDR3 DNA: TGTGCCAGTAGAACGGGGGACAGGGAAAACTCACCCCTCCACTTT. It codes for CASRTGDRENSPLHF. This sequence joins TRBV19 and TRBJ1-6, with TRBD1 identical over 9 bases. V lost 6 bases and J lost 10; bases outside the gene matches: 10. CDR3 length: 15 amino acids. Germline V gene lookup returns CDR1 LNHDA and CDR2 SQIVND (reference sequence).

This rearrangement joins TRBV7-2 to TRBJ1-2; TRBD1 is a possible D gene (6 bases). With 6 bases removed from V and 1 base from J, the gap between germline ends came to 12 bases. The CDR3 is made up of 14 amino acids. Germline V gene sequence: CDR1 SGHTA, CDR2 FQGNSA. CDR3 sequence (DNA): TGTGCCAGCAGAGGGGACAATTATAACTATGGCTACACCTTC. This encodes CASRGDNYNYGYTF.

The rearrangement links TRBV4-2 to TRBJ2-7; TRBD2 matches 7 bases. The junction had 5 bases not matched to a gene; V was cut back by 1 base and J by 8 bases. Per the germline V gene, CDR1 is LGHNA and CDR2 is YNFKEQ. This CDR3 spans 13 amino acids. DNA of the CDR3: TGTGCCAGCAGCCAAGGGAAGCGGGAACAGCAGTACTTC. Its translation: CASSQGKREQQYF.

V usage is TRBV6-1 and J usage is TRBJ2-7; 7 nucleotides align to TRBD2. Losses at the gene ends were 0 bases for V and 3 bases for J; bases not matched to a gene: 5. Germline assignment: CDR1 MNHNS and CDR2 SASEGT. The length of the CDR3 is 15 residues. The CDR3 is CASSEAVTSSYEQYF. CDR3 sequence (DNA): TGTGCCAGCAGTGAAGCTGTGACTAGCAGCTACGAGCAGTACTTC.

This rearrangement joins TRBV10-3 to TRBJ2-4; D gene uncertain. The CDR3 runs to 16 residues. Germline V gene data show CDR1 as ENHRY and CDR2 as SYGVKD. The V and J ends lost 0 bases and 0 bases respectively, with 9 bases between them. The CDR3 region is CAISESQARAKNIQYF. CDR3 in DNA: TGTGCCATCAGTGAGTCGCAGGCCAGAGCCAAAAACATTCAGTACTTC.

This chain connects TRBV5-1 to TRBJ2-6, with D possibly TRBD1 on 5 matching bases. The CDR3 loop spans 15 amino acids. The germline V and J ends were trimmed by 2 bases and 1 base, with 7 bases remaining between them. CDR1 is SGHRS and CDR2 is YFSETQ in the germline V gene. CDR3 DNA: TGCGCCAGCAGCTTACAGGCTTCTGGGGCCAACGTCCTGACTTTC. This encodes CASSLQASGANVLTF.

The gene calls are TRBV2 and TRBJ1-4, with a possible D match to TRBD1 (5 bases). This CDR3 is built from 14 residues. CDR1 and CDR2 (germline): SNHLY, FYNNEI. V lost 3 bases, J lost 8 bases, and 13 bases lay in between. CDR3: CASSEGGTGEKLFF. CDR3 sequence (DNA): TGTGCCAGCAGTGAGGGGGGGACGGGAGAAAAACTGTTTTTT.

This chain joins TRBV5-4 and TRBJ2-6, with D unresolved. In germline, CDR1 is SGHNT, CDR2 YYREEE (reference sequence). V lost 3 bases and J lost 6, with 19 bases in between. The length of the CDR3 is 17 residues. This chain's CDR3 is CASSSELRSFKANVLTF. As DNA, the CDR3 is TGTGCCAGCAGCTCAGAATTGAGGTCTTTTAAGGCCAACGTCCTGACTTTC.

The chain joins TRBV7-9 to TRBJ2-7; 12 positions agree with TRBD2. This CDR3 is 18 amino acids long. The V gene's germline CDR1 is SEHNR and CDR2 FQNEAQ (reference sequence). The V gene end was trimmed by 1 base and the J gene end by 0 bases; junction bases not matched to a gene: 7. The CDR3 sequence: CASSLVRTSGIGSYEQYF. DNA of the CDR3: TGTGCCAGCAGCTTAGTAAGGACTAGCGGGATCGGCTCCTACGAGCAGTACTTC.

The chain links TRBV6-5 to TRBJ1-2; 8 nucleotides align to TRBD1. The CDR3 totals 13 residues. V lost 5 bases to trimming and J lost 4 bases; unmatched junction nucleotides: 3. The V gene's germline CDR1 is MNHEY and CDR2 SVGAGI. The CDR3 here is CASSADRGYGYTF. CDR3 DNA: TGTGCCAGCAGTGCAGACAGGGGCTATGGCTACACCTTC.

The rearrangement uses TRBV5-5 and TRBJ2-3, with D maybe TRBD1 (6 bases). V was cut by 0 bases and J by 5 bases, with 13 bases left in between. The CDR3 is made up of 15 amino acids. Germline values: CDR1 SGHKS, CDR2 YYEKEE (reference sequence). In nucleotides, the CDR3 is TGTGCCAGCAGCTTGGCTCGGACCAGGGGAGATACGCAGTATTTT. Translation gives CASSLARTRGDTQYF.

This clone was found once. The rearrangement links TRBV27 to TRBJ1-2, with D possibly TRBD1 on 6 matching bases. Germline CDR1 and CDR2: MNHEY and SMNVEV (reference sequence). Trimming removed 4 bases from V and 4 bases from J, with 13 bases in between. This CDR3 is 14 amino acids long. The CDR3 here is CASSSGVSSYGYTF. In DNA form, the CDR3 reads TGTGCCAGCAGTTCAGGGGTTTCGAGCTATGGCTACACCTTC.

The chain couples TRBV5-4 to TRBJ2-2, with TRBD2 identical over 12 bases. The CDR3 spans 16 residues. The junction had 1 base not matched to a gene; V was cut back by 3 bases and J by 1 base. CDR1 is SGHNT, CDR2 YYREEE, per germline (reference sequence). CDR3 sequence: CASSSTSGRNTGELFF. As DNA, the CDR3 is TGTGCCAGCAGCTCGACTAGCGGGAGGAACACCGGGGAGCTGTTTTTT.

The chain couples TRBV11-2 to TRBJ2-7; 7 bases are a match to TRBD2. V dropped 4 bases and J dropped 2; count of bases not matched to a gene: 8. Germline lookup yields CDR1 SGHAT and CDR2 FQNNGV. This CDR3 is 15 amino acids long. The CDR3 sequence: CASSSPVGRTYEQYF. CDR3 nucleotide sequence: TGTGCCAGCAGCTCCCCTGTCGGGAGGACCTACGAGCAGTACTTC.

The CDR3 DNA reads as TGTGCCAGCAGCCGAAGTTCAGGGGCCCTCTATGGCTACACCTTC. Protein: CASSRSSGALYGYTF. This chain joins TRBV2 and TRBJ1-2; D is perhaps TRBD1 (6 bases). Germline-derived CDR1 and CDR2 are SNHLY and FYNNEI. V was clipped by 6 bases and J by 4 bases, with 18 bases between them. The CDR3 is 15 amino acids.

The chain carries TRBV30 and TRBJ1-1; tentative D call: TRBD1 (5 bases). Trimming shortened V by 4 bases and J by 7 bases, and 16 bases separated the two germline ends. Germline V CDR1 and CDR2: GTSNPN, SVGIG (reference sequence). This CDR3 region has 13 residues. DNA for the CDR3: TGTGCCTGGAAGTTGTCGGCGGGGGGTGAAGCTTTCTTT. Its translation is CAWKLSAGGEAFF.

This chain connects TRBV4-3 to TRBJ2-6, with no clear D. Germline CDR1 and CDR2: LGHNA and YSLEER. Trimming cost V 0 bases and J 1 base, with 7 bases left between them. The CDR3 is 16 amino acids. The CDR3 is CASSQDLGSGANVLTF. The CDR3 region has the DNA TGCGCCAGCAGCCAAGATCTCGGTTCTGGGGCCAACGTCCTGACTTTC.